This T cell receptor (beta chain) is drawn from a study of regulatory T cells in long-lasting Graves disease. Study-level information: Antithyroid drugs had been taken by newly diagnosed Graves' patients for under 3 months. Study-wide results and caveats: Among persistent patients, a larger number of public clonotypes were shared (around 2,700) than among newly diagnosed patients (about 950).

Time point denoted: newly diagnosed GD, antithyroid drugs for less than 3 months. The TCR library was made from RNA that had been extracted from PBMCs in TRIzol. A word on this clonotype: What it binds is unknown.

Arm-PCR of CDR3 regions and iRepertoire HTBI primers were the basis on which TCR beta libraries were built. MiXCR, applied by TCRdb to the multiplex PCR reads, yields one record per CDR3 protein. Here the sample spans about 430,000 distinct CDR3 sequences, around 16% being singletons. V gave up 6 bases and J gave up 5 bases, with 10 bases separating them. The CDR3 runs 12 residues. These records were also assigned to another study, of T cells in Graves' hyperthyroidism and ophthalmopathy.

This receptor was identified in a woman aged 40 to 50 with Graves disease. The chain combines TRBV12-3 or TRBV12-4 with TRBJ1-1; no reliable D call. The sequences come from peripheral blood mononuclear cells (PBMCs), collected at new diagnosis, from a patient treated with antithyroid drugs. CDR3 residues: CASRRRETEAFF. The CDR3 nucleotides are TGTGCCAGCAGGAGACGGGAGACTGAAGCTTTCTTT.